These 32 T cell receptor beta chains came from one sample sequenced in a study of early T cells in non-severe SARS-CoV-2 infection. One entry per CDR3 protein results from TCRdb running MiXCR on the 5' RACE reads. The sample carries about 56,000 distinct CDR3 sequences, approximately 15% recorded once. Sequencing was performed on whole blood, taken at baseline. The source of these receptors is an adult who was a healthcare worker with PCR-confirmed SARS-CoV-2 infection or an uninfected control (not recorded which).

There are a few counts of this clonotype. The genes are TRBV20-1 and TRBJ2-1, with D possibly matching TRBD1 (6 bases). The germline V gene encodes CDR1 DFQATT and CDR2 SNEGSKA (reference sequence). V lost 3 bases and J lost 0, with 21 bases in between. The length of the CDR3 is 18 residues. CDR3 residues: CSASQGMWAQSSYNEQFF. CDR3 DNA: TGCAGTGCTAGTCAGGGGATGTGGGCTCAAAGCTCCTACAATGAGCAGTTCTTC.

The genes are TRBV24-1 and TRBJ2-5, with a weak D call TRBD1 (6 bases). Germline V lookup: CDR1 KGHDR, CDR2 SFDVKD. This CDR3 spans 15 amino acids. Trimming cost V 9 bases and J 0 bases, with 16 bases left between them. The CDR3 here is CATWTAYPHQETQYF. The CDR3 bases are TGTGCCACCTGGACAGCGTACCCACACCAAGAGACCCAGTACTTC.

In this sample, this clonotype turned up a few times. For the CDR3, the DNA is TGTGCCATCAGCGACGTAACGCGGGACAACACCGGGGAGCTGTTTTTT. Its translation is CAISDVTRDNTGELFF. The rearrangement uses TRBV10-3 and TRBJ2-2, with D maybe TRBD2 (6 bases). The ends were cut back, 6 bases at V and 2 bases at J, with 16 bases in the middle. Germline loops: CDR1 ENHRY, CDR2 SYGVKD. This CDR3 is 16 amino acids long.

J is TRBJ1-5 and V is TRBV2; D may be TRBD1 (5 bases). Trimming removed 6 bases from V and 7 bases from J, with 16 bases in between. Germline-derived CDR1 and CDR2 are SNHLY and FYNNEI. This CDR3 has 14 residues. CDR3 DNA sequence: TGTGCCAGCAGGGGCGCCGGGGGAGGGCAGCCCCAGCATTTT. Translating gives CASRGAGGGQPQHF.

This chain joins TRBV4-1 and TRBJ2-1, with D possibly matching TRBD1 (6 bases). Trimming pared 4 bases from V and 7 bases from J, leaving 14 bases between. Germline V gene data show CDR1 as MGHRA and CDR2 as YSYEKL. The CDR3 runs to 14 residues. CDR3 in DNA: TGCGCCAGCAGCCCCCCAGGGGTGAGGAATGAGCAGTTCTTC. Protein product: CASSPPGVRNEQFF.

This clonotype has more than one count but fewer than ten. The V gene is TRBV7-2, the J gene TRBJ2-7; TRBD1 aligns across 8 bases. The CDR3 length is 14 residues. Trimming removed 5 bases from V and 4 bases from J; junction bases left unmatched: 7. Looked up from germline, CDR1 is SGHTA and CDR2 is FQGNSA. The CDR3 sequence: CASSLDRGIYEQYF. Here the CDR3 DNA reads TGTGCCAGCAGCCTAGACAGGGGAATTTACGAGCAGTACTTC.

The chain is built from TRBV4-2 and TRBJ2-7; 10 bases map to TRBD2. CDR1 and CDR2 from the germline V gene are LGHNA and YNFKEQ. CDR3 length: 15 residues. The V gene end was trimmed by 0 bases and the J gene end by 2 bases; junction bases not matched to a gene: 1. The CDR3 loop reads CASSQESGGAYEQYF. For the CDR3, the DNA is TGTGCCAGCAGCCAAGAGAGCGGGGGGGCCTACGAGCAGTACTTC.

The chain links TRBV5-1 to TRBJ2-1; a weak D match, TRBD2 (5 bases). Germline V gene lookup returns CDR1 SGHRS and CDR2 YFSETQ. This CDR3 spans 11 amino acids. V lost 6 bases to trimming and J lost 6 bases, with 7 bases between them. DNA for the CDR3: TGCGCCAGCACCGAGGGCAATGAGCAGTTCTTC. Translating it yields CASTEGNEQFF.

This clonotype was counted between two and nine times. The CDR3 reads CAWSVPFRSNSPLHF. CDR3 bases: TGTGCCTGGAGTGTACCGTTCCGGAGTAATTCACCCCTCCACTTT. The genes are TRBV30 and TRBJ1-6; the D is unclear. CDR3 length equals 15 residues. The V end lost 0 bases, the J end lost 6 bases, and 12 bases lay between the germline ends. Germline lookup yields CDR1 GTSNPN and CDR2 SVGIG (reference sequence).

This clonotype was detected only a few times. The genes are TRBV5-1 and TRBJ2-1; either TRBD1 or TRBD2 may supply D (5 bases each). CDR3 length equals 15 residues. From germline, CDR1 is SGHRS and CDR2 YFSETQ. Trimming took 2 bases from V and 5 from J, leaving 14 bases between them. CDR3 nucleotides: TGCGCCAGCAGCTTAACTACGCAGGGACACAATGAGCAGTTCTTC. As protein: CASSLTTQGHNEQFF.

Only a few counts were recorded for this clonotype. The V and J genes are TRBV20-1 and TRBJ1-2; possible D gene TRBD1, 5 bases. CDR1 DFQATT and CDR2 SNEGSKA come from the germline V gene (reference sequence). The germline V and J ends were trimmed by 8 bases and 7 bases, with 8 bases remaining between them. This CDR3 comprises 9 residues. The CDR3 loop reads CSTDSGYTF. CDR3 coding DNA: TGCAGTACCGACAGTGGCTACACCTTC.

The chain has TRBV6-2 or TRBV6-3 and TRBJ2-7, with 9 bases that match TRBD1. CDR3 length: 14 residues. The germline gives CDR1 MNHEY, CDR2 SVGEGT. The V and J ends lost 8 bases and 4 bases, in that order; junction bases with no gene match: 9. The CDR3 reads CASGTGTGHYEQYF. The CDR3 coding sequence is TGTGCCAGCGGGACCGGGACAGGGCATTACGAGCAGTACTTC.

The rearrangement uses TRBV7-9 and TRBJ2-1; D is unresolved. The germline V gene encodes CDR1 SEHNR and CDR2 FQNEAQ (reference sequence). The length of the CDR3 is 14 residues. V lost 4 bases, J lost 0 bases, and 7 bases lay in between. CDR3 DNA sequence: TGTGCCAGCAGCTCTTTTAGCTCCTACAATGAGCAGTTCTTC. This gives the protein CASSSFSSYNEQFF.

This clonotype was seen a handful of times. V and J are TRBV11-3 and TRBJ2-1, with 13 bases matching TRBD2. The germline gives CDR1 SGHNT, CDR2 YENEEA. The CDR3 runs 18 residues. The J segment lost 5 bases and the V segment lost 0 bases, leaving 7 bases of the junction unmatched. The CDR3 spells CASSLDPLGLAGDNEQFF. In DNA, the CDR3 is TGTGCCAGCAGCTTAGATCCCCTCGGACTAGCGGGGGACAATGAGCAGTTCTTC.

J is TRBJ2-7 and V is TRBV13; D may be TRBD1 (7 bases). V was cut by 4 bases and J by 6 bases, with 16 bases left in between. CDR3 length: 14 amino acids. The germline gives CDR1 PRHDT, CDR2 FYEKMQ (reference sequence). The CDR3 reads CASSSASGGREQYF. The CDR3 DNA follows: TGTGCCAGCAGCTCAGCCTCAGGGGGGCGCGAGCAGTACTTC.

This clonotype was detected only a few times. The chain carries TRBV3-1 and TRBJ2-3; 13 bases align to TRBD2. CDR3 length: 15 amino acids. After removal of 6 bases from V and 11 bases from J, the junction contained 11 bases not matched to a gene. Germline V gene sequence: CDR1 LGHDT, CDR2 YNNKEL (reference sequence). The CDR3 sequence is CASSDRTSGSMVQYF. CDR3 in DNA: TGTGCCAGCAGTGACCGGACTAGCGGGAGCATGGTGCAGTATTTT.

This chain connects TRBV11-2 to TRBJ2-1, with TRBD1 as a possible D gene (6 bases). Trimming cost V 11 bases and J 0 bases, with 11 bases left between them. The CDR3 runs 13 residues. Germline values: CDR1 SGHAT, CDR2 FQNNGV. As DNA, the CDR3 is TGTGCCCTGGGGGCTAGCTCCTACAATGAGCAGTTCTTC. Protein sequence: CALGASSYNEQFF.

This clonotype was counted between two and nine times. This chain connects TRBV2 to TRBJ2-3; 9 nucleotides line up with TRBD2. CDR3 length equals 18 residues. V lost 0 bases, J lost 2 bases, and 9 bases stayed unmatched. Germline lookup yields CDR1 SNHLY and CDR2 FYNNEI. CDR3 residues: CASSEAVKSSGDTDTQYF. Here the CDR3 DNA reads TGTGCCAGCAGTGAAGCTGTAAAGTCTAGCGGGGACACAGATACGCAGTATTTT.

This clonotype was counted a few times. This sequence joins TRBV12-3 or TRBV12-4 and TRBJ1-2; no firm D call. The germline V and J ends were trimmed by 4 bases and 3 bases, with 3 bases remaining between them. There are 11 residues in the CDR3. The CDR3 nucleotides read TGTGCCAGCAGTTCCTACTATGGCTACACCTTC. This codes for CASSSYYGYTF.

This clonotype has a handful of counts. This chain connects TRBV11-2 to TRBJ2-7, with D tentatively TRBD2 (6 bases). Germline V gene data show CDR1 as SGHAT and CDR2 as FQNNGV. This CDR3 is 14 amino acids long. Trimming left V 1 base short and J 6 bases short, with 13 bases between. The CDR3 region has the DNA TGTGCCAGCAGCTTAGGTCGTGGGAGGCTCGAGCAGTACTTC. It is translated as CASSLGRGRLEQYF.

This clonotype is a singleton in its sample. This chain links TRBV3-1 with TRBJ1-6; D is unclear. CDR3 length: 16 amino acids. Looked up from germline, CDR1 is LGHDT and CDR2 is YNNKEL (reference sequence). Trimming took off 0 bases at V and 7 bases at J, with 13 bases between the two ends. CDR3: CASSQEGGSRNSPLHF. The CDR3 DNA is TGTGCCAGCAGCCAAGAAGGAGGAAGCAGGAATTCACCCCTCCACTTT.

This clonotype was picked up a small number of times. The gene calls are TRBV2 and TRBJ1-1; D is perhaps TRBD1 (5 bases). CDR1 SNHLY and CDR2 FYNNEI come from the germline V gene. This CDR3 is 15 amino acids long. Trimming shortened V by 7 bases and J by 2 bases, and 17 bases separated the two germline ends. CDR3 loop: CASTPRAGTNTEAFF. The CDR3 bases are TGTGCCAGCACCCCCCGGGCAGGGACCAACACTGAAGCTTTCTTT.

This clonotype occurred many times. The V gene is TRBV6-5, the J gene TRBJ1-2; D is ambiguous. Trimming removed 8 bases from V and 3 bases from J, with 16 bases in between. The CDR3 has 14 residues. Germline loops: CDR1 MNHEY, CDR2 SVGAGI. CDR3 in DNA: TGTGCCAGCGGGGAGATCGGACGGTACTATGGCTACACCTTC. Amino acid sequence: CASGEIGRYYGYTF.

The V gene is TRBV7-9, the J gene TRBJ2-3, with a tentative D call TRBD1 (7 bases). Germline values: CDR1 SEHNR, CDR2 FQNEAQ (reference sequence). With 5 bases removed from V and 4 bases from J, the gap between germline ends came to 16 bases. There are 15 residues in the CDR3. CDR3 amino acids: CASSRGTAVADTQYF. In DNA form, the CDR3 reads TGTGCCAGCAGCCGCGGGACAGCAGTCGCAGATACGCAGTATTTT.

This clonotype was detected many times. The chain is built from TRBV7-3 and TRBJ2-1; tentatively, D is TRBD2 (5 bases). Germline V gene lookup returns CDR1 SGHTA and CDR2 FQGTGA. The CDR3 contains 14 residues. V lost 5 bases and J lost 9, with 17 bases in between. The CDR3: CASSPSGVQGEQFF. CDR3 in DNA: TGTGCCAGCAGCCCGAGCGGAGTACAAGGTGAGCAGTTCTTC.

This clonotype has a handful of counts. The gene calls are TRBV25-1 and TRBJ2-7, with a possible D match to TRBD1 (6 bases). The V end lost 6 bases, the J end lost 3 bases, and 12 bases lay between the germline ends. This CDR3 is built from 13 residues. Looked up from germline, CDR1 is MGHDK and CDR2 is SYGVNS. CDR3 DNA: TGTGCCAGCAGCCAAACAGGGTTCTACGAGCAGTACTTC. This codes for CASSQTGFYEQYF.

This chain links TRBV5-5 with TRBJ1-6; D possibly corresponds to TRBD1 (5 bases). Germline assignment: CDR1 SGHKS and CDR2 YYEKEE (reference sequence). The germline V and J ends were trimmed by 7 bases and 13 bases, with 21 bases remaining between them. There are 14 residues in the CDR3. The DNA for the CDR3 is TGTGCCAGCTCCGGGTACCGGGACTCATCGCCCCTCCACTTT. Encoded protein: CASSGYRDSSPLHF.

This clonotype occurred once. The J gene is TRBJ1-6, the V gene TRBV18; D perhaps matches TRBD1 (5 bases). This CDR3 contains 15 residues. Trimming left V 6 bases short and J 0 bases short, with 9 bases between. CDR1 and CDR2 from the germline V gene are KGHSH and LQKENI. In nucleotides, the CDR3 is TGTGCCAGCTCTATAGACAGCTCCTATAATTCACCCCTCCACTTT. This sequence encodes CASSIDSSYNSPLHF.

This clonotype was detected a few times. V and J are TRBV20-1 and TRBJ2-7, with D possibly TRBD2 on 5 matching bases. CDR3 length: 11 amino acids. From germline, CDR1 is DFQATT and CDR2 SNEGSKA (reference sequence). CDR3 residues: CTVASGFEQYF. In DNA, the CDR3 is TGCACAGTAGCGAGCGGTTTCGAGCAGTACTTC.

This clonotype was detected only a few times. V is TRBV11-2 and J is TRBJ2-5; the D is unclear. The CDR3 runs to 16 residues. Germline CDR1 is SGHAT and CDR2 is FQNNGV. The germline V and J ends were trimmed by 0 bases and 4 bases, with 15 bases remaining between them. In nucleotides, the CDR3 is TGTGCCAGCAGCTTAGACTATGTACGGACGGGAGAGACCCAGTACTTC. Its translation: CASSLDYVRTGETQYF.

The chain has TRBV28 and TRBJ2-1; D possibly corresponds to TRBD2 (6 bases). CDR1 and CDR2 (germline): MDHEN, SYDVKM. V was pared by 6 bases and J by 4 bases, with 13 bases between. This CDR3 is 14 amino acids long. The CDR3 sequence is CASRENRGYNEQFF. CDR3 DNA: TGTGCCAGCAGAGAGAACCGGGGGTACAATGAGCAGTTCTTC.

The gene calls are TRBV18 and TRBJ2-3, with 7 bases that match TRBD2. The J segment lost 4 bases and the V segment lost 0 bases, leaving 1 base of the junction unmatched. The germline V gene has CDR1 KGHSH and CDR2 LQKENI. The CDR3 length is 14 residues. The CDR3 here is CASSPPRGSDTQYF. The DNA of the CDR3 is TGTGCCAGCTCACCACCGCGGGGGTCAGATACGCAGTATTTT.